The 23 T cell receptor beta chains in this list originate from one sample, sequenced in a study of regulatory T cells in long-lasting Graves disease. The time point is: newly diagnosed GD, antithyroid drugs for less than 3 months. Preparation of the TCR library used RNA extracted from PBMCs. HTBI primers from iRepertoire and Arm-PCR of CDR3 regions yielded the TCR beta libraries. TCRdb processed the multiplex PCR reads anew with MiXCR; each CDR3 protein has one entry. The sample lists around 480,000 distinct CDR3 sequences, approximately 16% occurring once. This same sample was also part of a study on T cells in Graves' hyperthyroidism and ophthalmopathy.

This specimen consisted of peripheral blood mononuclear cells (PBMCs), obtained at new diagnosis, from a patient treated with antithyroid drugs. These receptors were collected from a woman aged 35-65 years with Graves disease.

This clonotype was detected a few times. CDR3 sequence reads: CATSDFKDRGDAGDTQYF. Written as DNA, the CDR3 is TGTGCCACCAGTGATTTTAAAGACAGGGGCGATGCCGGAGATACGCAGTATTTT. This rearrangement joins TRBV24-1 to TRBJ2-3; 8 bases fit TRBD1. CDR3 size: 18 residues. V lost 1 base to trimming and J lost 5 bases; unmatched junction nucleotides: 13. Germline V lookup: CDR1 KGHDR, CDR2 SFDVKD.

The table lists this clonotype with a few counts. The V gene is TRBV19, the J gene TRBJ2-1, with 7 bases that match TRBD2. Germline V lookup: CDR1 LNHDA, CDR2 SQIVND (reference sequence). This CDR3 spans 12 amino acids. With 8 bases clipped from V and 7 bases from J, the junction kept 5 bases outside the gene matches. The chain's CDR3 is CASGWGGNEQFF. The DNA of the CDR3 is TGTGCCAGTGGCTGGGGGGGAAATGAGCAGTTCTTC.

This clonotype was seen ten or more times. This chain uses TRBV2 with TRBJ2-3; 9 bases agree with TRBD2. With V trimmed by 2 bases and J by 1 base, 1 base remained unmatched. The CDR3 extends over 15 amino acids. CDR1 is SNHLY and CDR2 is FYNNEI in the germline V gene. CDR3 sequence: CASSEKRGGTDTQYF. CDR3 in DNA: TGTGCCAGCAGTGAAAAGCGGGGGGGCACAGATACGCAGTATTTT.

J is TRBJ1-2 and V is TRBV27, with D perhaps matching TRBD1 (6 bases). Germline loops: CDR1 MNHEY, CDR2 SMNVEV (reference sequence). V shed 2 bases and J shed 8 bases, with 12 bases lying between them. This CDR3 is 13 amino acids long. The CDR3 DNA reads as TGTGCCAGCAGTTTAGTGCCACAGGGCGGCTACACCTTC. It specifies CASSLVPQGGYTF.

This clonotype was detected many times. The J gene is TRBJ2-1, the V gene TRBV12-3 or TRBV12-4, with TRBD1 as a possible D gene (5 bases). There are 17 residues in the CDR3. The V and J ends lost 3 bases and 0 bases respectively, with 15 bases between them. CDR3 coding DNA: TGTGCCAGCAGTTTTGGGGCGACGGCTAGCTCCTACAATGAGCAGTTCTTC. Translating gives CASSFGATASSYNEQFF.

The V gene is TRBV2, the J gene TRBJ2-7, with 8 bases matching TRBD1. V was clipped by 8 bases and J by 0 bases; unmatched bases: 9. Per germline, CDR1 SNHLY and CDR2 FYNNEI. CDR3 length: 15 residues. The CDR3 here is CASGHRDRSSYEQYF. The CDR3 DNA reads TGTGCCAGCGGTCACCGGGACAGGTCCTCCTACGAGCAGTACTTC.

This clonotype has ten or more counts. The rearrangement joins TRBV12-3 or TRBV12-4 to TRBJ1-2; D gene unclear. The CDR3 is 12 amino acids. The ends were cut back, 6 bases at V and 4 bases at J, with 9 bases in the middle. CDR3 region: CASSLAGYGYTF. The CDR3 nucleotides read TGTGCCAGCAGCCTGGCCGGCTATGGCTACACCTTC.

J is TRBJ1-2 and V is TRBV12-3 or TRBV12-4, with 10 bases matching TRBD1. J lost 6 bases, V lost 5 bases, and 3 bases had no gene match. This CDR3 is 13 amino acids long. CDR3 protein: CASSDRGQNGYTF. CDR3 nucleotide sequence: TGTGCCAGCAGTGACAGGGGGCAGAATGGCTACACCTTC.

This clonotype was observed a few times. The V call is TRBV13, the J call TRBJ1-1, with TRBD1 matching 9 bases. V lost 3 bases, J lost 1 base, and 3 bases stayed unmatched. Germline-derived CDR1 and CDR2 are PRHDT and FYEKMQ (reference sequence). The CDR3 spans 15 residues. CDR3 sequence reads: CASSFSGQGNTEAFF. The CDR3 DNA reads TGTGCCAGCAGCTTTTCGGGACAGGGGAACACTGAAGCTTTCTTT.

The rearrangement links TRBV19 to TRBJ1-2, with 9 bases lining up with TRBD1. The V gene end was trimmed by 3 bases and the J gene end by 3 bases; junction bases not matched to a gene: 5. CDR1 is LNHDA, CDR2 SQIVND, per germline (reference sequence). This CDR3 contains 15 residues. The CDR3 is CASSIWTGDDYGYTF. The CDR3 DNA reads as TGTGCCAGTAGTATTTGGACAGGGGATGACTATGGCTACACCTTC.

This chain joins TRBV6-2 or TRBV6-3 and TRBJ1-1; TRBD1 matches 8 bases. This CDR3 spans 17 amino acids. Per the germline V gene, CDR1 is MNHEY and CDR2 is SVGEGT. The junction had 18 bases not matched to a gene; V was cut back by 8 bases and J by 4 bases. Here the CDR3 reads CASFPYDFDRGGTEAFF. The CDR3, as DNA: TGTGCCAGCTTCCCCTACGATTTTGACAGGGGAGGCACTGAAGCTTTCTTT.

This clonotype was picked up a small number of times. The chain links TRBV4-1 to TRBJ1-3; the D is unclear. V was pared by 1 base and J by 2 bases, with 6 bases between. CDR3 size: 14 residues. The germline V gene encodes CDR1 MGHRA and CDR2 YSYEKL. The CDR3 bases are TGCGCCAGCAGCCAAGGGGAAACTGGAAACACCATATATTTT. Protein sequence: CASSQGETGNTIYF.

The rearrangement joins TRBV19 to TRBJ1-5; D not resolved. Trimming cost V 3 bases and J 4 bases, with 7 bases left between them. The CDR3 has 13 amino acids. The V gene's germline CDR1 is LNHDA and CDR2 SQIVND (reference sequence). This CDR3 reads CASSIPGNQPQHF. CDR3 sequence (DNA): TGTGCCAGTAGTATCCCCGGGAATCAGCCCCAGCATTTT.

This clonotype was detected many times. This chain connects TRBV7-9 to TRBJ2-5; 11 nucleotides agree with TRBD2. The CDR3 loop spans 16 amino acids. Germline values: CDR1 SEHNR, CDR2 FQNEAQ (reference sequence). V shed 2 bases, J shed 5 bases, and the junction held 7 bases outside the gene matches. CDR3 sequence: CASSLSPTSGAETQYF. The CDR3 DNA sequence: TGTGCCAGCAGCTTATCGCCGACTAGCGGGGCTGAGACCCAGTACTTC.

Details on this clonotype: A read error is possible here, since a much larger clone lies one base away. The V call is TRBV20-1, the J call TRBJ2-2, with a weak D call TRBD1 (6 bases). V dropped 5 bases and J dropped 6 bases, with 19 bases sitting between them. The CDR3 runs to 15 residues. CDR1 DFQATT and CDR2 SNEGSKA come from the germline V gene (reference sequence). In DNA, the CDR3 is TGCAGTGCTGAACAGGGTAATGGAGACGCCGGGGAGCTGTTTTTT. The encoded protein is CSAEQGNGDAGELFF.

This clonotype has ten or more counts. The rearrangement links TRBV3-1 to TRBJ2-7; D call uncertain. The germline V gene has CDR1 LGHDT and CDR2 YNNKEL (reference sequence). Trimming shortened V by 0 bases and J by 4 bases, and 7 bases separated the two germline ends. This CDR3 spans 13 amino acids. CDR3: CASSQDPRYEQYF. In DNA, the CDR3 is TGTGCCAGCAGCCAAGACCCACGATACGAGCAGTACTTC.

This clonotype appeared many times. This chain uses TRBV28 with TRBJ2-7; D not certain. The CDR3 extends over 15 amino acids. CDR1 and CDR2 (germline): MDHEN, SYDVKM. Trimming removed 6 bases from V and 0 bases from J, with 15 bases in between. The CDR3 DNA follows: TGTGCCAGCAGCATCCGGACCCTTAGCTCCTACGAGCAGTACTTC. It specifies CASSIRTLSSYEQYF.

This clonotype was seen many times. The chain joins TRBV10-3 to TRBJ1-2; 9 positions agree with TRBD1. The V segment lost 0 bases and the J segment 4 bases; nucleotides outside the gene matches: 6. This CDR3 comprises 16 residues. Germline assignment: CDR1 ENHRY and CDR2 SYGVKD. The CDR3 sequence is CAISESTGTGFYGYTF. CDR3 DNA: TGTGCCATCAGTGAGTCGACGGGGACAGGGTTCTATGGCTACACCTTC.

The table lists this clonotype with many counts. The genes are TRBV20-1 and TRBJ2-1; possibly TRBD1 or TRBD2 for D (6 bases each). The CDR3 is made up of 13 amino acids. V was cut by 3 bases and J by 6 bases, with 12 bases left in between. Germline CDR1 DFQATT, CDR2 SNEGSKA (reference sequence). CDR3: CSAREGGLNEQFF. The CDR3 coding sequence is TGCAGTGCTAGGGAGGGGGGTCTCAATGAGCAGTTCTTC.

This clonotype was seen many times. The V gene is TRBV30, the J gene TRBJ2-7; the D is unclear. CDR1 and CDR2 from the germline V gene are GTSNPN and SVGIG (reference sequence). There are 15 residues in the CDR3. V lost 1 base and J 0 bases, leaving 13 bases between the germline ends. CDR3 protein: CAWSAGPTSSYEQYF. As DNA, the CDR3 is TGTGCCTGGAGTGCTGGACCCACGAGCTCCTACGAGCAGTACTTC.

The rearrangement links TRBV9 to TRBJ2-3; 8 positions agree with TRBD1. This CDR3 spans 14 amino acids. The V segment lost 1 base and the J segment 2 bases; nucleotides outside the gene matches: 0. The V gene's germline CDR1 is SGDLS and CDR2 YYNGEE. The CDR3 protein is CASSVQGATDTQYF. The CDR3, as DNA: TGTGCCAGCAGCGTACAGGGGGCCACAGATACGCAGTATTTT.

This clonotype was picked up many times. The chain carries TRBV28 and TRBJ2-7; unclear D gene. The V end lost 7 bases, the J end lost 5 bases, and 15 bases lay between the germline ends. The CDR3 loop spans 13 amino acids. CDR1 MDHEN and CDR2 SYDVKM come from the germline V gene. CDR3 coding DNA: TGTGCCAGCACCTTAAGGTGGTCGGACGAGCAGTACTTC. Translating it yields CASTLRWSDEQYF.

The table lists this clonotype with many counts. The chain has TRBV12-3 or TRBV12-4 and TRBJ2-3; no clear D. The CDR3 spans 15 residues. Trimming took off 3 bases at V and 1 base at J, with 11 bases between the two ends. The CDR3 reads CASSLAVWGTDTQYF. The DNA for the CDR3 is TGTGCCAGCAGTTTGGCGGTTTGGGGCACAGATACGCAGTATTTT.